These T cell receptor beta chains were read from a single sample in a study of molecular identifiers for immune sequencing clone quantification. Via MiXCR, TCRdb re-called the PCR reads, giving one row per CDR3 protein. The data show roughly 90,000 distinct CDR3 sequences, about 20% seen once. The sequenced material came from naive CD8+ T cells from blood, with Jurkat cell RNA spiked in. These receptors were collected from a human donor in good health. Some libraries in this study had Jurkat cell RNA spiked in. Both conserved end residues are part of each CDR3. Each record gives: clone size, D gene, V gene, J gene, CDR3 protein, CDR3 DNA. A D gene is named only where the DNA matches it firmly. Clone size is given for some rows only: seen once, a few or many times, or a class if the clone is expanded.

size: many; D: TRBD1; V: TRBV20-1; J: TRBJ2-7; CDR3: CSARGVGTAGSLVYEQYF; DNA: TGCAGTGCTAGGGGTGTTGGGACAGCCGGAAGTCTAGTTTACGAGCAGTACTTC
size: many; D: TRBD1; V: TRBV12-3/TRBV12-4; J: TRBJ2-5; CDR3: CASTLGNRGYQETQYF; DNA: TGTGCCAGCACCTTAGGGAACAGGGGCTACCAAGAGACCCAGTACTTC
size: many; D: NA; V: TRBV7-9; J: TRBJ2-7; CDR3: CASSLALQTKSYEQYF; DNA: TGTGCCAGCAGCTTAGCTCTCCAGACAAAATCCTACGAGCAGTACTTC
size: many; D: TRBD1; V: TRBV28; J: TRBJ1-1; CDR3: CASSLSGTGHFTEAFF; DNA: TGTGCCAGCAGTTTATCGGGGACAGGGCATTTCACTGAAGCTTTCTTT
size: few; D: NA; V: TRBV27; J: TRBJ2-7; CDR3: CASSSGLNIYEQYF; DNA: TGTGCCAGCAGCTCGGGACTCAACATATACGAGCAGTACTTC
size: many; D: NA; V: TRBV6-5; J: TRBJ1-1; CDR3: CASRAGAYTEAFF; DNA: TGTGCCAGCAGGGCAGGGGCATACACTGAAGCTTTCTTT
size: many; D: TRBD1; V: TRBV4-1; J: TRBJ2-7; CDR3: CASSQVHRGRSYEQYF; DNA: TGCGCCAGCAGCCAAGTTCACAGGGGCCGATCCTACGAGCAGTACTTC
size: many; D: NA; V: TRBV2; J: TRBJ2-5; CDR3: CASSDWNQETQYF; DNA: TGTGCCAGCAGTGATTGGAACCAAGAGACCCAGTACTTC
size: many; D: NA; V: TRBV28; J: TRBJ2-2; CDR3: CASSLWKSANTGELFF; DNA: TGTGCCAGCAGTTTATGGAAGAGCGCGAACACCGGGGAGCTGTTTTTT
size: NA; D: NA; V: TRBV6-1; J: TRBJ2-3; CDR3: CASSPIRGGVRDTQYF; DNA: TGTGCCAGCAGCCCAATTAGAGGAGGGGTCAGGGATACGCAGTATTTT
size: NA; D: NA; V: TRBV19; J: TRBJ1-5; CDR3: CASSMGPTSNQPQHF; DNA: TGTGCCAGTAGTATGGGACCCACGAGCAATCAGCCCCAGCATTTT
size: many; D: TRBD1; V: TRBV7-2; J: TRBJ2-1; CDR3: CASSSRGQGIAYNEQFF; DNA: TGTGCCAGCAGCTCCAGGGGGCAGGGGATCGCCTACAATGAGCAGTTCTTC
size: many; D: TRBD1; V: TRBV4-1; J: TRBJ2-7; CDR3: CASSQLRPGQGSYEQYF; DNA: TGCGCCAGCAGCCAGCTCCGGCCGGGACAGGGGAGCTACGAGCAGTACTTC
size: many; D: TRBD2; V: TRBV27; J: TRBJ2-5; CDR3: CASSYQAGDVETQYF; DNA: TGTGCCAGCAGTTATCAAGCGGGAGATGTAGAGACCCAGTACTTC
size: many; D: NA; V: TRBV7-9; J: TRBJ2-7; CDR3: CASSQIRSSYEQYF; DNA: TGTGCCAGCAGCCAAATAAGGTCCTCCTACGAGCAGTACTTC
size: many; D: NA; V: TRBV18; J: TRBJ1-5; CDR3: CASSTRDASNQPQHF; DNA: TGTGCCAGCTCAACCCGGGACGCTAGCAATCAGCCCCAGCATTTT
size: many; D: NA; V: TRBV12-3/TRBV12-4; J: TRBJ1-5; CDR3: CASSYRGICQPQHF; DNA: TGTGCCAGCAGTTATCGGGGGATTTGTCAGCCCCAGCATTTT
size: NA; D: TRBD2; V: TRBV29-1; J: TRBJ2-7; CDR3: CSAGGGTHSYEQYF; DNA: TGCAGCGCTGGGGGGGGGACCCACTCCTACGAGCAGTACTTC
size: NA; D: TRBD2; V: TRBV28; J: TRBJ2-5; CDR3: CASGHLREAGGQETQYF; DNA: TGTGCCAGCGGGCACCTACGGGAAGCGGGAGGGCAAGAGACCCAGTACTTC
size: many; D: NA; V: TRBV4-1; J: TRBJ2-5; CDR3: CASSQDVRQETQYF; DNA: TGCGCCAGCAGCCAAGATGTCAGACAAGAGACCCAGTACTTC
size: many; D: TRBD1; V: TRBV24-1; J: TRBJ1-5; CDR3: CATSDGQGGVNQPQHF; DNA: TGTGCCACCAGTGACGGACAGGGGGGAGTCAATCAGCCCCAGCATTTT
size: many; D: NA; V: TRBV6-5; J: TRBJ2-3; CDR3: CASSYSEPTDTQYF; DNA: TGTGCCAGCAGTTACTCGGAACCCACAGATACGCAGTATTTT
size: NA; D: NA; V: TRBV28; J: TRBJ2-2; CDR3: CASSLVGRRMELFF; DNA: TGTGCCAGCAGCTTAGTTGGGCGACGGATGGAGCTGTTTTTT
size: many; D: NA; V: TRBV6-2/TRBV6-3; J: TRBJ2-7; CDR3: CASTAAGAPYEQYF; DNA: TGTGCCAGCACGGCGGCAGGCGCGCCCTACGAGCAGTACTTC
size: many; D: NA; V: TRBV25-1; J: TRBJ1-1; CDR3: CASSERFGHTEAFF; DNA: TGTGCCAGCAGTGAACGATTTGGCCACACTGAAGCTTTCTTT
size: many; D: NA; V: TRBV4-3; J: TRBJ2-1; CDR3: CASSRTGLVKMRNEQFF; DNA: TGCGCCAGCAGCCGGACGGGGCTAGTAAAAATGAGGAATGAGCAGTTCTTC
size: many; D: TRBD2; V: TRBV5-6; J: TRBJ2-7; CDR3: CASSSRENPYEQYF; DNA: TGTGCCAGCAGCTCGCGGGAGAACCCATACGAGCAGTACTTC
size: many; D: TRBD2; V: TRBV5-1; J: TRBJ2-3; CDR3: CASSGTSGVDTQYF; DNA: TGCGCCAGCAGCGGGACTAGCGGAGTAGATACGCAGTATTTT
size: few; D: NA; V: TRBV5-3; J: TRBJ2-7; CDR3: CASSKDSTSYGQYF; DNA: TGTGCCAGCAGCAAGGACAGTACATCCTACGGGCAGTACTTC
size: NA; D: NA; V: TRBV10-3; J: TRBJ2-1; CDR3: CAISDMGGRVKYEQFF; DNA: TGTGCCATCAGTGACATGGGGGGCAGGGTGAAATATGAGCAGTTCTTC
size: many; D: NA; V: TRBV7-9; J: TRBJ1-2; CDR3: CASSTSGPQVNHGYTF; DNA: TGTGCCAGCAGCACGTCCGGACCGCAAGTTAACCATGGCTACACCTTC
size: few; D: NA; V: TRBV7-9; J: TRBJ2-1; CDR3: CASSLGPINRDEQFF; DNA: TGTGCCAGCAGCTTGGGGCCAATTAACCGGGATGAGCAGTTCTTC
size: many; D: TRBD1; V: TRBV6-5; J: TRBJ2-5; CDR3: CASSKRGDRAQETQYF; DNA: TGTGCCAGCAGCAAGAGGGGGGACAGGGCGCAAGAGACCCAGTACTTC
size: many; D: TRBD1; V: TRBV6-5; J: TRBJ1-1; CDR3: CASSYAGQGGTEAFF; DNA: TGTGCCAGCAGTTACGCCGGACAGGGGGGGACTGAAGCTTTCTTT
size: many; D: NA; V: TRBV9; J: TRBJ2-2; CDR3: CASSAENTGELFF; DNA: TGTGCCAGCAGCGCGGAAAACACCGGGGAGCTGTTTTTT
size: many; D: NA; V: TRBV6-6; J: TRBJ1-5; CDR3: CASSYLFRGNQPQHF; DNA: TGTGCCAGCAGTTACTTGTTCAGGGGCAATCAGCCCCAGCATTTT
size: NA; D: NA; V: TRBV20-1; J: TRBJ2-1; CDR3: CSVSQSGVGVNNEQFF; DNA: TGCAGTGTTAGTCAGTCAGGTGTCGGGGTTAACAATGAGCAGTTCTTC
size: many; D: NA; V: TRBV10-3; J: TRBJ2-7; CDR3: CAIGRGEYEQYF; DNA: TGTGCCATCGGACGTGGGGAGTACGAGCAGTACTTC
size: NA; D: NA; V: TRBV11-2; J: TRBJ2-2; CDR3: CASSFGSGGLTGELFF; DNA: TGTGCCAGCAGCTTTGGGTCAGGGGGACTGACCGGGGAGCTGTTTTTT
size: many; D: NA; V: TRBV7-9; J: TRBJ2-7; CDR3: CASSPNRWDEQYF; DNA: TGTGCCAGCAGCCCGAATCGGTGGGACGAGCAGTACTTC
size: many; D: NA; V: TRBV12-3/TRBV12-4; J: TRBJ1-1; CDR3: CASRTADTEAFF; DNA: TGTGCCAGCAGGACCGCAGACACTGAAGCTTTCTTT
size: NA; D: TRBD1; V: TRBV29-1; J: TRBJ2-3; CDR3: CSVEADRVQADTQYF; DNA: TGCAGCGTTGAAGCTGACAGGGTTCAGGCAGATACGCAGTATTTT
size: many; D: NA; V: TRBV11-2; J: TRBJ2-3; CDR3: CASSRDGSSTDTQYF; DNA: TGTGCCAGCAGTAGGGACGGATCTAGCACAGATACGCAGTATTTT
size: NA; D: TRBD1; V: TRBV27; J: TRBJ2-1; CDR3: CASSLSGGQGANEQFF; DNA: TGTGCCAGCAGTTTATCAGGCGGACAGGGGGCCAATGAGCAGTTCTTC
size: many; D: TRBD2; V: TRBV4-3; J: TRBJ2-1; CDR3: CASSHSSGSLDEQFF; DNA: TGCGCCAGCAGCCATTCCAGCGGGAGTTTGGATGAGCAGTTCTTC